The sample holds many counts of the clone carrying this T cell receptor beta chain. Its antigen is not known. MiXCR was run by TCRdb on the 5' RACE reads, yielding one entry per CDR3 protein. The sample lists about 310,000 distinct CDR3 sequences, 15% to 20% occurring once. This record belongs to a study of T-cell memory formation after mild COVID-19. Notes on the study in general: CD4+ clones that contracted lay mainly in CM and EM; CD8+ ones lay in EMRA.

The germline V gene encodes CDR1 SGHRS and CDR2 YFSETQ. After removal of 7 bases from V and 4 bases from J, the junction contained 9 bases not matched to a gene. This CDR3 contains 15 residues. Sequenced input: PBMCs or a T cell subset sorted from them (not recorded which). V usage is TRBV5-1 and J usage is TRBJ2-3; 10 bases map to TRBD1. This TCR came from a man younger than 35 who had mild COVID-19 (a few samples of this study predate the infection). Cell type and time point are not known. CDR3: CASAIGDRGPDTQYF. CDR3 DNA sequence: TGCGCCAGCGCGATAGGGGACAGGGGTCCAGATACGCAGTATTTT.